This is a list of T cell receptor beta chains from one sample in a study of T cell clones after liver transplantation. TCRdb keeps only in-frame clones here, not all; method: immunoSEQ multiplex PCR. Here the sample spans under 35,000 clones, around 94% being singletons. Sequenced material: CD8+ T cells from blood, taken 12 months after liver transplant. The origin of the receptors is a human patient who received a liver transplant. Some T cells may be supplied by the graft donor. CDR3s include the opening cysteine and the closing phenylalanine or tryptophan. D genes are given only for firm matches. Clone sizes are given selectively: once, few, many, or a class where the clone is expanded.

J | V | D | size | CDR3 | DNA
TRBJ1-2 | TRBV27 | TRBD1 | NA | CASSLSTQGALQGYTF | TGTGCCAGCAGTTTATCTACACAGGGGGCTCTGCAGGGCTACACCTTC
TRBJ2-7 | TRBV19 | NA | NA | CASSNPLTYEQYF | TGTGCCAGTAGTAACCCATTAACATACGAGCAGTACTTC
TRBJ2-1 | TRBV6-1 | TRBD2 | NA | CASSEDTSGSNEQFF | TGTGCCAGCAGTGAAGATACTAGCGGGAGCAATGAGCAGTTCTTC
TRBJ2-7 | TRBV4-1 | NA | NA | CASSQERGGDSYEQYF | TGCGCCAGCAGCCAAGAACGAGGGGGGGACTCCTACGAGCAGTACTTC
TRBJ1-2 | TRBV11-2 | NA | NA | CASSLYRDGYTF | TGTGCCAGCAGCTTGTACAGGGACGGCTACACCTTC
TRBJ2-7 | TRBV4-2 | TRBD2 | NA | CASSQDWSGGSYEQYF | TGTGCCAGCAGCCAAGATTGGAGCGGGGGGTCCTACGAGCAGTACTTC
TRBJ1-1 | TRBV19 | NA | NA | CASIGGRGAFF | TGTGCCAGTATAGGTGGACGAGGGGCTTTCTTT
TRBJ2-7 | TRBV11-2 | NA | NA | CASSPPGGASYEQYF | TGTGCCAGCAGCCCCCCAGGGGGGGCGAGCTACGAGCAGTACTTC
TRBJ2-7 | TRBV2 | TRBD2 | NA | CASNRLAGVEQYF | TGTGCCAGCAACCGACTAGCGGGAGTAGAGCAGTACTTC
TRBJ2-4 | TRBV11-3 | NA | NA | CASSPPHVYIQYF | TGTGCCAGCAGCCCGCCTCATGTTTACATTCAGTACTTC
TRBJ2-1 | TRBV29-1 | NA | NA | CSVDGADRPGLNEQFF | TGCAGCGTTGACGGGGCCGACCGCCCCGGTTTGAATGAGCAGTTCTTC
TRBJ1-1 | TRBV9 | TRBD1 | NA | CASSAQGAATEAFF | TGTGCCAGCAGCGCACAGGGGGCGGCCACTGAAGCTTTCTTT
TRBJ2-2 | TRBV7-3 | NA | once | CASSLLGNTGELFF | TGTGCCAGCAGCTTATTGGGCAACACCGGGGAGCTGTTTTTT
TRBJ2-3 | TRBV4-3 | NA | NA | CASSQGQRGTDTQYF | TGCGCCAGCAGCCAAGGGCAGAGGGGAACAGATACGCAGTATTTT
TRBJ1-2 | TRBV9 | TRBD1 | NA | CASSPDRGHGGYTF | TGTGCCAGCAGCCCGGACAGGGGGCATGGTGGCTACACCTTC
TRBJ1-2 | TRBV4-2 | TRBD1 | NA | CASSQFDRADGYTF | TGTGCCAGCAGCCAATTCGACAGGGCCGATGGCTACACCTTC
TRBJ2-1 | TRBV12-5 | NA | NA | CASGLPSYNEQFF | TGTGCTAGTGGTTTGCCCTCCTACAATGAGCAGTTCTTC
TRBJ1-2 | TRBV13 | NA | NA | CASSSTVNYGYTF | TGTGCCAGCAGCTCCACAGTAAACTATGGCTACACCTTC
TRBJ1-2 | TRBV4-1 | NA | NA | CASSQGGGMYGYTF | TGCGCCAGCAGCCAAGGGGGGGGGATGTATGGCTACACCTTC
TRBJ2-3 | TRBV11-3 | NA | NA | CASSLEGDTQYF | TGTGCCAGCAGCCTAGAGGGAGATACGCAGTATTTT